Sequencing of this T cell receptor beta chain was carried out in a study of T-cell memory formation after mild COVID-19. This clonotype was seen a single time. Its target is unknown. TCRdb reprocessed the 5' RACE reads via MiXCR and lists one record per CDR3 protein. The sample includes 470,000 or so distinct CDR3 sequences, roughly 20% seen only once; the top ten take roughly 8.4%. Germline V gene lookup returns CDR1 SGHAT and CDR2 FQNNGV. There are 15 residues in the CDR3. V was shortened by 5 bases and J by 2 bases, with 13 bases between the two germline ends. Study results and caveats: Detection of some responders pre-infection suggested pre-existing cross-reactive memory T cells participated.

This clonotype was obtained from an adult woman who had mild COVID-19 (a few samples of this study predate the infection). Cell type and time point are not known. The sequencing sample was made of PBMCs or a T cell subset sorted from them (not recorded which). V usage is TRBV11-2 and J usage is TRBJ2-1; D ambiguous. The CDR3 coding sequence is TGTGCCAGCAGCCGGTCCGGAGCTACCTACAATGAGCAGTTCTTC. It translates to CASSRSGATYNEQFF. Full variable domain (missing parts from reference TRBV11-2 and TRBJ2-1): EAGVAQSPRYKIIEKRQSVAFWCNPISGHATLYWYQQILGQGPKLLIQFQNNGVVDDSQLPKDRFSAERLKGVDSTLKIQPAKLEDSAVYLCASSRSGATYNEQFFGPGTRLTVL.